This T cell receptor (beta chain) was observed in a study of blood T cell repertoires in COVID-19. In the study overall: T cells, B-cell-depleted T cells, or PBMCs supplied cDNA or gDNA.

Germline V lookup: CDR1 LGHDT, CDR2 YNNKEL (reference sequence). The CDR3 is 16 residues long. J lost 3 bases, V lost 3 bases, and 8 bases had no gene match. TCRdb keeps only in-frame clones here, not all; method: immunoSEQ multiplex PCR. The table shows 380,000 or so clones, with around 87% occurring only once. Sequencing input: PBMCs or T cells enriched from blood (not recorded which). The chain links TRBV3-1 (or the pseudogene TRBV3-2) to TRBJ1-2, with 9 bases lining up with TRBD1. This TCR came from a man aged 30 to 45 who had recovered from COVID-19. CDR3 region: CASSHGTGHTYYGYTF. In DNA form, the CDR3 reads TGTGCCAGCAGCCACGGGACAGGGCATACCTACTATGGCTACACCTTC.